The 21 T cell receptor beta chains in this list originate from one sample, sequenced in a study of graft-versus-host responses after intestinal transplantation. Generated by immunoSEQ multiplex PCR, the TCRdb table keeps only in-frame clones and is missing some. Counted here are about 110,000 clones, 80% to 95% occurring once; the ten biggest clones make up 0.4% to 0.55%. The antigens of these receptors remain unknown. The specimen comprised unstimulated CD8+ T cells sorted from spleen or lymph node cells, sampled before intestinal transplant. Receptors were obtained from a human donor who received an intestinal transplant.

The chain recombines TRBV25-1 with TRBJ1-2, with TRBD1 as a possible D gene (5 bases). CDR1 and CDR2 (germline): MGHDK, SYGVNS. Trimming took off 4 bases at V and 7 bases at J, with 10 bases between the two ends. This CDR3 contains 12 residues. The CDR3 DNA reads as TGTGCCAGCAGTGGTTCAGGGAGTGGCTACACCTTC. Translating gives CASSGSGSGYTF.

V and J are TRBV5-8 and TRBJ2-7, with TRBD1 matching over 8 bases. This CDR3 region has 12 residues. Germline loops: CDR1 SGHTS, CDR2 YDEGEE. V gave up 9 bases and J gave up 4 bases; unmatched junction bases: 6. The CDR3 nucleotides are TGTGCCATCCCGGGACAGGCTTACGAGCAGTACTTC. Residues: CAIPGQAYEQYF.

The chain carries TRBV4-1 and TRBJ2-1; D gene uncertain. Trimming pared 1 base from V and 7 bases from J, leaving 14 bases between. The CDR3 is 15 amino acids. CDR1 and CDR2 (germline): MGHRA, YSYEKL. The CDR3: CASSQGVATGNEQFF. CDR3 in DNA: TGCGCCAGCAGCCAAGGGGTTGCTACCGGTAATGAGCAGTTCTTC.

The chain combines TRBV11-1 with TRBJ2-1; TRBD2 matches 7 bases. Germline CDR1 reads SGHAT; CDR2 reads FQDESV (reference sequence). Trimming took 6 bases from V and 7 from J; bases not matched to a gene: 15. The CDR3 runs 16 residues. This chain's CDR3 is CASSIFPPGSGNEQFF. CDR3 nucleotide sequence: TGTGCCAGCAGTATCTTCCCGCCAGGTAGCGGGAATGAGCAGTTCTTC.

The V gene is TRBV9, the J gene TRBJ1-1; TRBD1 agrees at 9 bases. CDR1 SGDLS and CDR2 YYNGEE come from the germline V gene. V gave up 0 bases and J gave up 4 bases; unmatched junction bases: 7. The CDR3 is made up of 16 amino acids. As DNA, the CDR3 is TGTGCCAGCAGCGTAGGGGACAGGGTGGTAGTCACTGAAGCTTTCTTT. Protein sequence: CASSVGDRVVVTEAFF.

In its sample, this clone was seen once. The V call is TRBV5-8, the J call TRBJ2-5; 14 nucleotides align to TRBD2. Germline V CDR1 and CDR2: SGHTS, YDEGEE. J lost 4 bases, V lost 4 bases, and 6 bases had no gene match. This CDR3 contains 16 residues. The CDR3 region has the DNA TGTGCCAGCAGCCCCGGACTAGCGGGAGGTATAGAGACCCAGTACTTC. It yields the protein CASSPGLAGGIETQYF.

This clone has just one count. V usage is TRBV15 and J usage is TRBJ1-1; 10 positions match TRBD1. The CDR3 spans 15 residues. Germline assignment: CDR1 LNHNV and CDR2 YYDKDF (reference sequence). V shed 2 bases, J shed 5 bases, and the junction held 5 bases outside the gene matches. The CDR3 loop is CATSRPGQGGTEAFF. Written as DNA, the CDR3 is TGTGCCACCAGCAGACCAGGACAGGGGGGGACTGAAGCTTTCTTT. The full variable domain, rest sourced from reference TRBV15 and TRBJ1-1, is DAMVIQNPRYQVTQFGKPVTLSCSQTLNHNVMYWYQQKSSQAPKLLFHYYDKDFNNEADTPDNFQSRRPNTSFCFLDIRSPGLGDTAMYLCATSRPGQGGTEAFFGQGTRLTVV.

The count of this clone is one. Written as DNA, the CDR3 is TGCGCCAGCAGCTTGGATCACGTTTGGGGCCAAGAGACCCAGTACTTC. The encoded protein is CASSLDHVWGQETQYF. The V call is TRBV5-1, the J call TRBJ2-5; the D is unclear. The CDR3 runs 16 residues. Germline V gives CDR1 SGHRS, CDR2 YFSETQ. Trimming left V 0 bases short and J 1 base short, with 13 bases between.

This rearrangement joins TRBV4-1 to TRBJ2-3, with no clear D. The CDR3 has 13 amino acids. Germline CDR1 and CDR2: MGHRA and YSYEKL. V was clipped by 5 bases and J by 4 bases, with 10 bases between them. CDR3 sequence: CASSRTDADTQYF. CDR3 DNA sequence: TGCGCCAGCAGCAGAACAGACGCAGATACGCAGTATTTT.

The chain combines TRBV6-6 with TRBJ1-5; no clear D gene. The germline V gene has CDR1 MNHNY and CDR2 SVGAGI (reference sequence). Trimming left V 4 bases short and J 3 bases short, with 13 bases between. This CDR3 is 15 amino acids long. The CDR3 here is CASSSLDDLNQPQHF. The CDR3 nucleotides read TGTGCCAGCAGTTCATTGGACGACCTCAATCAGCCCCAGCATTTT.

This clone was observed a single time. The chain's CDR3 is CASSASGVSGNTIYF. CDR3 DNA sequence: TGTGCCAGCAGCGCCTCAGGGGTGTCCGGAAACACCATATATTTT. This chain links TRBV9 with TRBJ1-3, with D perhaps matching TRBD1 (6 bases). This CDR3 contains 15 residues. Germline V lookup: CDR1 SGDLS, CDR2 YYNGEE. Trimming took off 3 bases at V and 4 bases at J, with 14 bases between the two ends. The complete variable domain, with remaining parts taken from reference TRBV9 and TRBJ1-3, reads DSGVTQTPKHLITATGQRVTLRCSPRSGDLSVYWYQQSLDQGLQFLIQYYNGEERAKGNILERFSAQQFPDLHSELNLSSLELGDSALYFCASSASGVSGNTIYFGEGSWLTVV.

Concerning this clone itself: This same CDR3 is encoded by further DNA sequences in the sample. The chain is built from TRBV30 and TRBJ2-7; D remains ambiguous. V lost 0 bases to trimming and J lost 4 bases, with 7 bases between them. The CDR3 loop spans 12 amino acids. The germline V gene encodes CDR1 GTSNPN and CDR2 SVGIG (reference sequence). The CDR3 reads CAWSVRGYEQYF. The CDR3 DNA is TGTGCCTGGAGTGTACGCGGTTACGAGCAGTACTTC.

The chain is built from TRBV7-8 and TRBJ2-7, with 7 positions matching TRBD1. The ends lost 8 bases at V and 3 bases at J; junction bases unmatched: 13. Germline loops: CDR1 SGHVS, CDR2 FQNEAQ. This CDR3 comprises 15 residues. Written as DNA, the CDR3 is TGTGCCAGCCGTCGCCTTTCAGGGGGTATCTACGAGCAGTACTTC. It codes for CASRRLSGGIYEQYF. Supplemented by reference TRBV7-8 and TRBJ2-7, the full variable domain reads GAGVSQSPRYKVAKRGQDVALRCDPISGHVSLFWYQQALGQGPEFLTYFQNEAQLDKSGLPSDRFFAERPEGSVSTLKIQRTQQEDSAVYLCASRRLSGGIYEQYFGPGTRLTVT.

The chain carries TRBV4-1 and TRBJ2-7, with a possible D match to TRBD1 (6 bases). Germline V gene data show CDR1 as MGHRA and CDR2 as YSYEKL. The CDR3 has 16 amino acids. V was trimmed by 0 bases and J by 3 bases, leaving 15 bases between them. For the CDR3, the DNA is TGCGCCAGCAGCCAAGAAGGGACATCCAGTTACTACGAGCAGTACTTC. This encodes CASSQEGTSSYYEQYF.

This clone appeared once. This chain uses TRBV4-1 with TRBJ1-3; a weak D match, TRBD1 (5 bases). Trimming stripped 2 bases from V and 4 bases from J, with 12 bases between. CDR3 size: 15 residues. Germline values: CDR1 MGHRA, CDR2 YSYEKL. The CDR3 is CASSQPGRSGNTIYF. In nucleotides, the CDR3 is TGCGCCAGCAGCCAACCGGGACGGTCGGGAAACACCATATATTTT.

This rearrangement joins TRBV15 to TRBJ2-1; possibly TRBD1 for D (6 bases). V was cut by 3 bases and J by 6 bases, with 21 bases left in between. The CDR3 has 17 residues. CDR1 LNHNV and CDR2 YYDKDF come from the germline V gene (reference sequence). Here the CDR3 reads CATSRLPDRDISNEQFF. DNA for the CDR3: TGTGCCACCAGCAGGTTACCCGACCGGGACATCAGCAATGAGCAGTTCTTC. Using reference TRBV15 and TRBJ2-1 for the parts outside the CDR3, the full variable domain is DAMVIQNPRYQVTQFGKPVTLSCSQTLNHNVMYWYQQKSSQAPKLLFHYYDKDFNNEADTPDNFQSRRPNTSFCFLDIRSPGLGDTAMYLCATSRLPDRDISNEQFFGPGTRLTVL.

The chain is built from TRBV30 and TRBJ1-1; the match to TRBD1 covers 9 bases. The CDR3 length is 15 residues. The germline V gene encodes CDR1 GTSNPN and CDR2 SVGIG (reference sequence). After removal of 4 bases from V and 2 bases from J, the junction contained 8 bases not matched to a gene. The CDR3 DNA reads TGTGCCTGGATACTCACAGGGGGCGGCAACACTGAAGCTTTCTTT. Encoded protein: CAWILTGGGNTEAFF.

The V call is TRBV7-9, the J call TRBJ2-3; the D gene is possibly TRBD1 (6 bases). This CDR3 contains 16 residues. Trimming cost V 5 bases and J 0 bases, with 15 bases left between them. CDR1 SEHNR and CDR2 FQNEAQ come from the germline V gene (reference sequence). CDR3 sequence reads: CASSPRTAASTDTQYF. The CDR3 coding sequence is TGTGCCAGCAGCCCCCGGACAGCGGCAAGCACAGATACGCAGTATTTT.

V usage is TRBV11-2 and J usage is TRBJ2-5; maybe TRBD2 (5 bases). The J call may not be correct, given that the DNA end is closer to TRBJ2-7. The CDR3 covers 14 residues. CDR1 and CDR2 from the germline V gene are SGHAT and FQNNGV. CDR3: CASSFRRGGNEQYF. CDR3 in DNA: TGTGCCAGCAGCTTTCGTCGGGGTGGGAACGAGCAGTACTTC.

The rearrangement joins TRBV29-1 to TRBJ1-1; D not resolved. Germline CDR1 reads SQVTM; CDR2 reads ANQGSEA. The ends were cut back, 6 bases at V and 1 base at J, with 12 bases in the middle. This CDR3 comprises 13 residues. CDR3 in amino acids: CSVPGRKNTEAFF. The CDR3 nucleotides are TGCAGCGTCCCAGGACGGAAGAACACTGAAGCTTTCTTT.

Only one count was recorded for this clone. The CDR3 sequence is CASSEGPGRNEQFF. The CDR3 DNA reads as TGTGCCAGTAGTGAAGGACCGGGACGAAATGAGCAGTTCTTC. V is TRBV19 and J is TRBJ2-1; D possibly uses TRBD1 or TRBD2 (5 bases each). Germline CDR1 reads LNHDA; CDR2 reads SQIVND (reference sequence). The V end was cut by 5 bases, the J end by 7 bases, with 15 bases between. The CDR3 is 14 amino acids.